This T cell receptor (beta chain) appears in the sequencing data of a study of T cell responses to AZD1222 COVID-19 vaccine. There are a few counts of this clone. Its antigen is undetermined. The table came from immunoSEQ multiplex PCR; TCRdb's copy has only in-frame clones and leaves some out. This sample has around 200,000 clones, with around nine tenths found just once. Study-level results: White British ancestry dominated among donors, who included more females, and clonal diversity was possibly underestimated.

CDR3 length: 13 residues. Trimming removed 3 bases at V and 1 base at J, with 6 bases between. The germline V gene encodes CDR1 SGHTA and CDR2 FQGNSA. Sequenced material: peripheral blood, taken 28 days after the second AZD1222 dose. The J gene is TRBJ1-1, the V gene TRBV7-2; D is unclear. The receptor was isolated from an adult who received the AZD1222 COVID-19 vaccine. This CDR3 reads CASSFLENTEAFF. The CDR3, as DNA: TGTGCCAGCAGCTTTCTGGAGAACACTGAAGCTTTCTTT.